This T cell receptor beta chain derives from a study of response to subunit inactivated influenza vaccine. TCRdb itself ran the RT-PCR reads through MiXCR, one entry per CDR3 protein. This table has a few hundred thousand distinct CDR3 sequences, 22% appearing once. V lost 1 base and J lost 5; bases outside the gene matches: 7. The germline gives CDR1 KGHSH, CDR2 LQKENI. This CDR3 comprises 16 residues. This receptor was obtained from a man aged 50 to 69 who received an inactivated influenza vaccine. Material: PBMCs from blood, obtained less than 22 months after vaccination. V usage is TRBV18 and J usage is TRBJ2-2; the match to TRBD1 covers 7 bases. The DNA of the CDR3 is TGTGCCAGCTCACCACGTGACAGGGAAGGTACCGGGGAGCTGTTTTTT. Translating gives CASSPRDREGTGELFF.